This T cell receptor beta chain was observed in a study of shared clonotypes between healthy human individuals. Study results and caveats: Clonotypes shared by all four sorted-subset donors had higher generation probabilities than non-shared clonotypes. Rarefaction showed sorted-subset sequencing was incomplete despite large depth.

There were only Caucasian adults among the donors, and all lived in Nashville, Tennessee. Every immunoSEQ plate was one replicate of a subset's evenly spread DNA. Data came from immunoSEQ multiplex PCR; TCRdb stores just in-frame clones and leaves some out. This repertoire shows some 2,500,000 clones, approximately 90% found once; its top ten account for approximately 0.39%. Concerning this clone itself: Its target is not known.

The V gene's germline CDR1 is SGHAT and CDR2 FQNNGV. Trimming removed 6 bases at V and 4 bases at J, with 9 bases between. The CDR3 totals 13 residues. This TCR was recovered from a man younger than 35 in good health. Some clones in this sample may be carry-over from other donors' samples. Material for sequencing was naive CD4+ T cells from PBMCs. Specified subset: CD45RA+ positively selected. V usage is TRBV11-2 and J usage is TRBJ2-2; a possible D gene is TRBD2 (5 bases). CDR3 nucleotide sequence: TGTGCCAGCAGTTCCGGGATCACCGGGGAGCTGTTTTTT. Protein product: CASSSGITGELFF.